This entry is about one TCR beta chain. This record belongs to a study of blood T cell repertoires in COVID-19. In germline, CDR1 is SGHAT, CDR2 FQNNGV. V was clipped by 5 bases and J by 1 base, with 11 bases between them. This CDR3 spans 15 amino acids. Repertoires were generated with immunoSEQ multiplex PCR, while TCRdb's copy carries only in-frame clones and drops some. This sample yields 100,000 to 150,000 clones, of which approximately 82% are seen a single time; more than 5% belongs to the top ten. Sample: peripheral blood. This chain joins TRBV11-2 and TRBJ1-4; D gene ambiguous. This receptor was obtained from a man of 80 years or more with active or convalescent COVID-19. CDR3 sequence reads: CASSTGVGTNEKLFF. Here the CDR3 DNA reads TGTGCCAGCAGCACGGGAGTTGGAACTAATGAAAAACTGTTTTTT.